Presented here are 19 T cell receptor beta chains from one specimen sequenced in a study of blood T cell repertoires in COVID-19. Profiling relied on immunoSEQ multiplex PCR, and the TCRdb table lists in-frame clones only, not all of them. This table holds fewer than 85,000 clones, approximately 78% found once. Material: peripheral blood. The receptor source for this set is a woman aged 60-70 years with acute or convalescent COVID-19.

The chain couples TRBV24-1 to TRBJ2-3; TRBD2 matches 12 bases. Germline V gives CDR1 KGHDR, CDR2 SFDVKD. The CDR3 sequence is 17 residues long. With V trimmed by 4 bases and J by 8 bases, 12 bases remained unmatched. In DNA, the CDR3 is TGTGCCACCAGTGAGTTGACTAGCGGGGGAGTACCTAGTACGCAGTATTTT. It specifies CATSELTSGGVPSTQYF.

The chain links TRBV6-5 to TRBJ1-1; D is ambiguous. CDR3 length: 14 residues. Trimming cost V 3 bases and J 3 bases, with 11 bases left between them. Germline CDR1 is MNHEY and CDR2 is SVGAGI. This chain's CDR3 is CASSYNIMDTEAFF. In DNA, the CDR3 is TGTGCCAGCAGTTATAACATAATGGACACTGAAGCTTTCTTT.

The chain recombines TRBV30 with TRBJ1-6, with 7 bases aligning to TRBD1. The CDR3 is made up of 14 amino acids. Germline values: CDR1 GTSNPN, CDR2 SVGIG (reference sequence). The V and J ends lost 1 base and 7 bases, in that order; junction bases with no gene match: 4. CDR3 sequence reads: CAWSARDSNSPLHF. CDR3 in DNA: TGTGCCTGGAGTGCCCGGGACAGCAATTCACCCCTCCACTTT.

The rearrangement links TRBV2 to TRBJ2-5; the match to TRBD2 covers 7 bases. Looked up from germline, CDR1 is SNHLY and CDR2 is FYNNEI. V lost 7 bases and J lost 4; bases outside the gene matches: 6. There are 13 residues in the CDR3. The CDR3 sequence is CASNLGRVETQYF. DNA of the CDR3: TGTGCCAGCAACCTAGGGAGGGTAGAGACCCAGTACTTC.

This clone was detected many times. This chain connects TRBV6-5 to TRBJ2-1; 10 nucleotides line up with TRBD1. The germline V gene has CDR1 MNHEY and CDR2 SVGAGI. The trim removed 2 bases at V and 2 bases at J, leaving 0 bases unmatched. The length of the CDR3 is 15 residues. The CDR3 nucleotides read TGTGCCAGCAGTTACGGACAGGGGGCCTACAATGAGCAGTTCTTC. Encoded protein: CASSYGQGAYNEQFF.

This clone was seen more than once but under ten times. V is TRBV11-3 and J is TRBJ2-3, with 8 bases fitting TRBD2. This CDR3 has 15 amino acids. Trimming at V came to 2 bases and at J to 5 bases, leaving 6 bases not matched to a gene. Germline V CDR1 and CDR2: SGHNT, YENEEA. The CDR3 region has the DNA TGTGCCAGCAGCTTAAACGGGGGGGCAGTAGATACGCAGTATTTT. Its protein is CASSLNGGAVDTQYF.

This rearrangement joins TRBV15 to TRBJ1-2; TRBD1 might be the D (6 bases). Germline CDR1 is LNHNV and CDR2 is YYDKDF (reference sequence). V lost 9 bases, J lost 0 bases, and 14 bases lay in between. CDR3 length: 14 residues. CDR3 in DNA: TGTGCCACTTACGGGACATCAACTAACTATGGCTACACCTTC. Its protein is CATYGTSTNYGYTF.

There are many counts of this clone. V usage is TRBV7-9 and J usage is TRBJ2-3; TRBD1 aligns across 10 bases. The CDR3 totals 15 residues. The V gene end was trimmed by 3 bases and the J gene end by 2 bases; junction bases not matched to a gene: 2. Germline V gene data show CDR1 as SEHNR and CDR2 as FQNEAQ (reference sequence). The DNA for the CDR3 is TGTGCCAGCAGCTTCGGGACAGGGGACACAGATACGCAGTATTTT. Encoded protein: CASSFGTGDTDTQYF.

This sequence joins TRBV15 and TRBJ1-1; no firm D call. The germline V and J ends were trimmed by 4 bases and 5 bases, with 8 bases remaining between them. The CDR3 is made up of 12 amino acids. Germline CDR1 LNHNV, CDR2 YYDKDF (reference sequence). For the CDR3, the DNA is TGTGCCACCAGCATCGGGGAAACTGAAGCTTTCTTT. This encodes CATSIGETEAFF.

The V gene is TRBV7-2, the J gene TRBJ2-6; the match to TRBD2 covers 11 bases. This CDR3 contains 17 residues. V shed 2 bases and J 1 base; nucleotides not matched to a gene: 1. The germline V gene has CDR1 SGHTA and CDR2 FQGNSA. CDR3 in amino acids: CASSLLAGGSGANVLTF. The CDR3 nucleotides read TGTGCCAGCAGCTTACTAGCGGGGGGTTCTGGGGCCAACGTCCTGACTTTC.

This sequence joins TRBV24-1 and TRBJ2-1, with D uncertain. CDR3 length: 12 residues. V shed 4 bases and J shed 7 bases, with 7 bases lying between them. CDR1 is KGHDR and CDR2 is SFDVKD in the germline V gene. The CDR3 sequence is CATSDLGNEQFF. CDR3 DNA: TGTGCCACCAGTGACCTAGGTAATGAGCAGTTCTTC.

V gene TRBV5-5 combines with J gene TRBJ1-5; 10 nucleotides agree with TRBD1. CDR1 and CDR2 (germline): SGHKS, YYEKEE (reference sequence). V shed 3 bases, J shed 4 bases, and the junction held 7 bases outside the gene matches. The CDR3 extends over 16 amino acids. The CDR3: CASSSGQGGWNQPQHF. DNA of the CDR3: TGTGCCAGCAGCTCAGGACAGGGGGGGTGGAATCAGCCCCAGCATTTT.

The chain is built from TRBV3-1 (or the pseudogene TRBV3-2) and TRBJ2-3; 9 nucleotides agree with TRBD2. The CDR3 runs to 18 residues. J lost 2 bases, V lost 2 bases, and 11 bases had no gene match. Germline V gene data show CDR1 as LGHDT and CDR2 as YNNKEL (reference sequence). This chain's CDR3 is CASSQRGGLAGNTDTQYF. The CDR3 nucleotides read TGTGCCAGCAGCCAACGGGGGGGGCTAGCGGGGAACACAGATACGCAGTATTTT.

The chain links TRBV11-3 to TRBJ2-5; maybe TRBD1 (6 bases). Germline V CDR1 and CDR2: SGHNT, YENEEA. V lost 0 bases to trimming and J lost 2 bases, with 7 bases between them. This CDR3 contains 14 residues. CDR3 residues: CASSLDRGQETQYF. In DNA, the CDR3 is TGTGCCAGCAGCTTAGACAGGGGACAAGAGACCCAGTACTTC.

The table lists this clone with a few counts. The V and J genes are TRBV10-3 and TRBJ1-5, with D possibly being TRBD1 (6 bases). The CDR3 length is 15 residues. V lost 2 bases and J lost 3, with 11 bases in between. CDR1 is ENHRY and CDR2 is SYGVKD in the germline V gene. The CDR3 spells CAISEEQGNNQPQHF. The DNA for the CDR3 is TGTGCCATCAGTGAGGAACAGGGAAACAATCAGCCCCAGCATTTT.

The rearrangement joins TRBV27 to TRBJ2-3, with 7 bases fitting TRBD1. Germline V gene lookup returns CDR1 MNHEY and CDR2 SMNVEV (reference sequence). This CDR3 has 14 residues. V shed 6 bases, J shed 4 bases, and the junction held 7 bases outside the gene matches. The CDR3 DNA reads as TGTGCCAGCAGCCGGGGACAGTTTGCAGATACGCAGTATTTT. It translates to CASSRGQFADTQYF.

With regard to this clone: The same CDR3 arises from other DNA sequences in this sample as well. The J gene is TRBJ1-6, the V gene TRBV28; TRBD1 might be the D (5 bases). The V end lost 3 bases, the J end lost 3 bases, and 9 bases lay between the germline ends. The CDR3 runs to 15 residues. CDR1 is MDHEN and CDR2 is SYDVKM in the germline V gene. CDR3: CASSLGQGYNSPLHF. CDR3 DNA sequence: TGTGCCAGCAGTTTGGGTCAGGGCTATAATTCACCCCTCCACTTT.

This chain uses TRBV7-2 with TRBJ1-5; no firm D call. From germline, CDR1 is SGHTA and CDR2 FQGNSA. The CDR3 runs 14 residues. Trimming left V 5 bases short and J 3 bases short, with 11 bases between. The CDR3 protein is CASSVGLLNQPQHF. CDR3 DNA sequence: TGTGCCAGCAGCGTTGGACTCCTCAATCAGCCCCAGCATTTT.

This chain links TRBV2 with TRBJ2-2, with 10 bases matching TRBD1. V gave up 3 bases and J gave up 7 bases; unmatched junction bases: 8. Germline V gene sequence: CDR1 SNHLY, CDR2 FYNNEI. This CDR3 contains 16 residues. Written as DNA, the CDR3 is TGTGCCAGCAGTGAGACAGGGGGCGTCGGAAACGGGGAGCTGTTTTTT. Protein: CASSETGGVGNGELFF.